This record covers a single T cell receptor beta chain. Its specificity is unknown. Original handling: There were no quality scores in the junction-only immunoSEQ sequences, so filtering differed. The data were produced by immunoSEQ multiplex PCR, yet TCRdb's version contains in-frame clones alone and is incomplete. Clone size and V and J calls were adopted from that table, with D and trimming inferred from the DNA. The data show about 2,500,000 clones, with approximately 92% seen just once and about 0.13% held by the top ten. The entry originates in a study of shared clonotypes between healthy human individuals. Looking at the study overall: The cohort had two women and a few men, ages 18 to 49. Study conclusions and caveats: Blood alone was sampled, and tissue repertoires likely differ.

The germline CDR1 and CDR2 sequences are SGHRS and YFSETQ. The CDR3 spans 15 residues. The V segment lost 4 bases and the J segment 7 bases; nucleotides outside the gene matches: 8. The J gene is TRBJ1-6, the V gene TRBV5-1; TRBD1 matches 7 bases. The sequenced sample consisted of naive CD4+ T cells sorted from blood. Noted subset: CD45RA+ positively selected. The clonotype originates from a young man in good health. CDR3: CASSGADRVNSPLHF. Here the CDR3 DNA reads TGCGCCAGCAGCGGAGCCGACAGGGTGAATTCACCCCTCCACTTT.